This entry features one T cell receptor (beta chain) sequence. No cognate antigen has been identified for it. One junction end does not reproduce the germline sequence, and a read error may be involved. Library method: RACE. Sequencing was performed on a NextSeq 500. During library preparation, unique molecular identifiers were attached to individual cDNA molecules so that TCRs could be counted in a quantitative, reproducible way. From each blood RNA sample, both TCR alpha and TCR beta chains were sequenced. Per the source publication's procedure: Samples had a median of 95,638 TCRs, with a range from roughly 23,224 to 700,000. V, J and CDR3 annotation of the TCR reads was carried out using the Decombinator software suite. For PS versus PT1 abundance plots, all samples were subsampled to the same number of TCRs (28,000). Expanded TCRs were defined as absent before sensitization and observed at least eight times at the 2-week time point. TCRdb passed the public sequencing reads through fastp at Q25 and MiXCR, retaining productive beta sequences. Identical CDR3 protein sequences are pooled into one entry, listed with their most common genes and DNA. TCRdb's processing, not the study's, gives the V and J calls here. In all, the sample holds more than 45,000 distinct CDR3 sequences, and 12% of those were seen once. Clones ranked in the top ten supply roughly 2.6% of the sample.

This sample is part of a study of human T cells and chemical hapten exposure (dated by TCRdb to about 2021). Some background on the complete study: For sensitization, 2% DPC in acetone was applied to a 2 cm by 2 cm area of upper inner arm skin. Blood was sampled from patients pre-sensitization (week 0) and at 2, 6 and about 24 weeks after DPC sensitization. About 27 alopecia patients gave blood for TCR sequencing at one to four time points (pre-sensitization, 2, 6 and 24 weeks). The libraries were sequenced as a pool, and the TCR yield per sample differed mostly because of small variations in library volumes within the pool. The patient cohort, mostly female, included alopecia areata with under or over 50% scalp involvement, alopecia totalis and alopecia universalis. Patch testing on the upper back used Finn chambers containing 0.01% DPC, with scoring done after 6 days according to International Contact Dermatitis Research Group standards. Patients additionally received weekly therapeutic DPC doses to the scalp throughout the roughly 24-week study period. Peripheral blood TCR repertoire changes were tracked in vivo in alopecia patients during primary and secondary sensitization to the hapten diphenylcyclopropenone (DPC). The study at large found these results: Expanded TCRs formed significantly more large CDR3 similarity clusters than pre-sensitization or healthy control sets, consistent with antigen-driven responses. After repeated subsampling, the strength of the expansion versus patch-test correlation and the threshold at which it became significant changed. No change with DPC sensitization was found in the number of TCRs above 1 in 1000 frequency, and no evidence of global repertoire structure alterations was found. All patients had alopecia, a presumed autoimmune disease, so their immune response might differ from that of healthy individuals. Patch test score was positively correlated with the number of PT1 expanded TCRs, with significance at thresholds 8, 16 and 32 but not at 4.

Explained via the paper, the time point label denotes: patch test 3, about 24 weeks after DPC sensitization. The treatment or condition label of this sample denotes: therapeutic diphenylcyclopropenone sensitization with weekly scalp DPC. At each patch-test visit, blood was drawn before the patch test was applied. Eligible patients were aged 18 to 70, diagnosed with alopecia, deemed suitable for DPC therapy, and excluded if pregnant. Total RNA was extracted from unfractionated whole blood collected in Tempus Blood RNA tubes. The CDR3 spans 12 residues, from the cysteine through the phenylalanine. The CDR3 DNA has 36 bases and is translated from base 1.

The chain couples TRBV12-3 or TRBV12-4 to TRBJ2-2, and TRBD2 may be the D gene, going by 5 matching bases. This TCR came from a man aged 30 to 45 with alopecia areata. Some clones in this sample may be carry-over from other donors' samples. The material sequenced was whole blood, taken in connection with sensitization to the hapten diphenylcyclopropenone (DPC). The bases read TGTACCAGCCCGGGGAGCCCCGGGGAGCTGTTTTTT. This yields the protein CTSPGSPGELFF.